Reported below is one TCR beta chain. This entry is derived from a study of T cells in Graves' hyperthyroidism and ophthalmopathy. The wider study: It was at initial diagnosis, before any treatment, that peripheral blood was collected.

The CDR3 regions of TCR beta were amplified from RNA transcripts. An initial round of RT-PCR targeting the TCR CDR3 relied on the HTBI primer set. TCRdb reprocessed the multiplex PCR reads via MiXCR and lists one record per CDR3 protein. The sample has about 400,000 distinct CDR3 sequences; about 14% are singletons. Ophthalmopathy patients had Clinical Activity Score at least 3, NOSPECS grade at least 4, duration under 3 months. Trimming took 1 base from V and 0 from J; bases not matched to a gene: 5. The CDR3 is 17 residues long. Germline V gene data show CDR1 as SGHVS and CDR2 as FNYEAQ. The clonotype originates from a man younger than 30 with Graves' ophthalmopathy. The sequenced material came from blood. The chain is built from TRBV7-6 and TRBJ2-7; 11 bases are shared with TRBD1. In DNA form, the CDR3 reads TGTGCCAGCAGCTTAGACTCCGGGACAGGGGGCTCCTACGAGCAGTACTTC. This translates into CASSLDSGTGGSYEQYF.